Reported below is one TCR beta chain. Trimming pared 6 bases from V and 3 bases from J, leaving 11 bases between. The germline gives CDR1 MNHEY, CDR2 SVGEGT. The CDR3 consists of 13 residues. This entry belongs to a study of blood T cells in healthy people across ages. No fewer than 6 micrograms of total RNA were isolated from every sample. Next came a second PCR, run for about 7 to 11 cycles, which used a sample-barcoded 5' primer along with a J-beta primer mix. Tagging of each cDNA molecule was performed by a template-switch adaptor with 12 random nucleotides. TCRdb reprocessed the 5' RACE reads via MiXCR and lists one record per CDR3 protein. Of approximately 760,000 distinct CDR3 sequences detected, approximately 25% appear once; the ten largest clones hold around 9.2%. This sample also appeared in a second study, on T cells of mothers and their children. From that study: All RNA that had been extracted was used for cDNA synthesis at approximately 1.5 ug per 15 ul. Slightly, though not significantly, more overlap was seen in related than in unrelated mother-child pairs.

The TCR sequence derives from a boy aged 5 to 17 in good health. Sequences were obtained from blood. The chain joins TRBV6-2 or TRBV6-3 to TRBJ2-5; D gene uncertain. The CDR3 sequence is CASRDPREETQYF. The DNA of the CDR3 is TGTGCCAGCAGGGACCCACGGGAAGAGACCCAGTACTTC.